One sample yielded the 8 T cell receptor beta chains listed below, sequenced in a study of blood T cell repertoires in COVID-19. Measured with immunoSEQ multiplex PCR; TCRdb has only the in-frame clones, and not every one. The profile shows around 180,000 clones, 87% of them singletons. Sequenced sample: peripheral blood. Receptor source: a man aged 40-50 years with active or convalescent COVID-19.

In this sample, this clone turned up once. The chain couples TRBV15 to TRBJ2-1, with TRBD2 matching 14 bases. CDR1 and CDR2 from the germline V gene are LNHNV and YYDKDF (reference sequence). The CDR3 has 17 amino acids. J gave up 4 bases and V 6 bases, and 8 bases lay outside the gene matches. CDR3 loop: CATSGLGLAGGYNEQFF. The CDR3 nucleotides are TGTGCCACCAGTGGCCTAGGACTAGCGGGGGGTTACAATGAGCAGTTCTTC.

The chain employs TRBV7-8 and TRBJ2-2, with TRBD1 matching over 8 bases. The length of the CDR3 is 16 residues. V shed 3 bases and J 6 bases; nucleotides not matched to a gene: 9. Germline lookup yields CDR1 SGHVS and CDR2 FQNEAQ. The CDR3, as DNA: TGTGCCAGCAGCTTTGAGGACAGGGACTTATCCGGGGAGCTGTTTTTT. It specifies CASSFEDRDLSGELFF. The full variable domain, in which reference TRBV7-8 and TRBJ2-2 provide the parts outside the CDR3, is GAGVSQSPRYKVAKRGQDVALRCDPISGHVSLFWYQQALGQGPEFLTYFQNEAQLDKSGLPSDRFFAERPEGSVSTLKIQRTQQEDSAVYLCASSFEDRDLSGELFFGEGSRLTVL.

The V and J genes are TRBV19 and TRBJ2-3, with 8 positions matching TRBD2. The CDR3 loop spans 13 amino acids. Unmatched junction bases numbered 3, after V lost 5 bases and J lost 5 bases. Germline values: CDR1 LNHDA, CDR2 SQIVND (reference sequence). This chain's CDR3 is CASSGLAGDTQYF. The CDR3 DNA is TGTGCCAGTAGTGGACTAGCTGGAGATACGCAGTATTTT.

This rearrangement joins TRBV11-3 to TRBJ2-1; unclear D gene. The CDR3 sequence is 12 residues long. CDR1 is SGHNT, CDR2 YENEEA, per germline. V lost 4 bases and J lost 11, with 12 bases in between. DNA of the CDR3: TGTGCCAGCAGCTCGTCTACGAAACAGCAGTTCTTC. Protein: CASSSSTKQQFF.

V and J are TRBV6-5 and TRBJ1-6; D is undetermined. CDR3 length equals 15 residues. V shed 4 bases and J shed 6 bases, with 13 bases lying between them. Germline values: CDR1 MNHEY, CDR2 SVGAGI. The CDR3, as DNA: TGTGCCAGCAGTTCCCTGAGACTGGGTAATTCACCCCTCCACTTT. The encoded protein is CASSSLRLGNSPLHF.

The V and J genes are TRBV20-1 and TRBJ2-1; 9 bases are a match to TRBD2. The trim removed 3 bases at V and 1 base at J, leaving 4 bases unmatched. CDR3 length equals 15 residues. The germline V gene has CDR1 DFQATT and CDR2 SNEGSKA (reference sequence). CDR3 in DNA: TGCAGTGCTAGTCAAGCGGGGGGATCCTACAATGAGCAGTTCTTC. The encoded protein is CSASQAGGSYNEQFF.

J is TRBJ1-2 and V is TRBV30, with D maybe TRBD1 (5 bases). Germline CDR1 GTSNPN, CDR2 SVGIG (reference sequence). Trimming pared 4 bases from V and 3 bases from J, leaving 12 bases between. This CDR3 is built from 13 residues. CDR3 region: CAWNRVQDYGYTF. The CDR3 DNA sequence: TGTGCCTGGAATCGAGTACAGGACTATGGCTACACCTTC.

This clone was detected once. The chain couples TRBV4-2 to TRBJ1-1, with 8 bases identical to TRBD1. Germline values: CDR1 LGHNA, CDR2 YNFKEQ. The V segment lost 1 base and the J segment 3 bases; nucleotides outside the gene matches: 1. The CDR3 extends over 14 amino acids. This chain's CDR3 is CASSQGQGYTEAFF. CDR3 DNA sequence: TGTGCCAGCAGCCAAGGACAGGGGTACACTGAAGCTTTCTTT.